A single sample gave rise to the 28 T cell receptor beta chains below, sequenced in a study of T-cell reconstitution after alpha-beta-depleted transplantation in children. Preparing the TCRbeta library involved the use of unique molecular identifiers. TCRdb called the PCR reads again in MiXCR, with one record for every CDR3 protein. The sample carries over 100,000 distinct CDR3 sequences, around a tenth recorded once. Sequences were derived from PBMCs, sampled before TCRalphabeta/CD19-depleted stem cell transplant. The receptors shown here come from a boy aged 2 to 10 with acute lymphoblastic leukemia, due to receive a stem cell transplant.

The J gene is TRBJ2-6, the V gene TRBV14; TRBD1 might be the D (5 bases). Looked up from germline, CDR1 is SGHDN and CDR2 is FVKESK. This CDR3 contains 19 residues. The V gene lost 1 base and the J gene lost 0 bases, with 16 bases spanning the gap. The CDR3 DNA reads TGTGCCAGCAGCCAAGGCTGGGGCAGGCCCCTCTCTGGGGCCAACGTCCTGACTTTC. Protein: CASSQGWGRPLSGANVLTF.

This clonotype showed up just a few times. This sequence joins TRBV28 and TRBJ2-2, with 7 bases fitting TRBD2. CDR1 is MDHEN, CDR2 SYDVKM, per germline. Germline trimming cut 3 bases from V and 5 bases from J; bases unmatched to any gene: 3. The CDR3 spans 14 residues. The CDR3 sequence: CASSFLAETGELFF. Written as DNA, the CDR3 is TGTGCCAGCAGTTTCCTAGCGGAGACCGGGGAGCTGTTTTTT.

The chain has TRBV7-9 and TRBJ2-5; D gene uncertain. Germline V lookup: CDR1 SEHNR, CDR2 FQNEAQ (reference sequence). V was trimmed by 5 bases and J by 3 bases, leaving 4 bases between them. There are 11 residues in the CDR3. The CDR3, as DNA: TGTGCCAGCAGCGCTAAAGAGACCCAGTACTTC. It specifies CASSAKETQYF.

Many counts were recorded for this clonotype. V is TRBV7-6 and J is TRBJ2-3; D is unresolved. The germline V gene encodes CDR1 SGHVS and CDR2 FNYEAQ. CDR3 size: 14 residues. Trimming removed 3 bases from V and 0 bases from J, with 7 bases in between. The CDR3 nucleotides are TGTGCCAGCAGCTTGAAGCAGAGCACAGATACGCAGTATTTT. Its translation: CASSLKQSTDTQYF.

The rearrangement joins TRBV2 to TRBJ1-1; D not certain. The V gene lost 3 bases and the J gene lost 2 bases, with 10 bases spanning the gap. This CDR3 region has 14 residues. In germline, CDR1 is SNHLY, CDR2 FYNNEI. Written as DNA, the CDR3 is TGTGCCAGCAGTGAGAGGGCGCGTAACACTGAAGCTTTCTTT. It yields the protein CASSERARNTEAFF.

CDR3 region: CASRLKWRGTEAFF. As DNA, the CDR3 is TGTGCCAGCAGACTTAAGTGGAGGGGCACTGAAGCTTTCTTT. The chain combines TRBV12-3 or TRBV12-4 with TRBJ1-1; a weak D match, TRBD1 (5 bases). Trimming removed 6 bases at V and 4 bases at J, with 15 bases between. This CDR3 has 14 amino acids.

This clonotype was seen a few times. This chain uses TRBV4-1 with TRBJ2-7; 9 bases map to TRBD1. After removal of 0 bases from V and 7 bases from J, the junction contained 19 bases not matched to a gene. The CDR3 length is 19 residues. Looked up from germline, CDR1 is MGHRA and CDR2 is YSYEKL. CDR3 bases: TGCGCCAGCAGCCAAGATAAGATACGGATGGGACAGGGCAAAGGGGAGCAGTACTTC. Translating it yields CASSQDKIRMGQGKGEQYF.

This clonotype was seen a handful of times. The chain couples TRBV4-1 to TRBJ1-5; D ambiguous. The CDR3 sequence is 15 residues long. The ends were cut back, 0 bases at V and 1 base at J, with 7 bases in the middle. CDR1 is MGHRA and CDR2 is YSYEKL in the germline V gene. DNA for the CDR3: TGCGCCAGCAGCCAAGAAGCCAGGAGCAATCAGCCCCAGCATTTT. Translated: CASSQEARSNQPQHF.

This clonotype was recorded at least ten times. The gene calls are TRBV6-5 and TRBJ1-3, with unresolved D. Looked up from germline, CDR1 is MNHEY and CDR2 is SVGAGI. CDR3 size: 13 residues. V dropped 5 bases and J dropped 3 bases, with 8 bases sitting between them. The CDR3 DNA reads TGTGCCAGCAGTCAGCGAGATGGAAACACCATATATTTT. It codes for CASSQRDGNTIYF.

This clonotype was seen repeatedly, ten times or more. The CDR3 DNA reads TGCGCCAGCAGCTTTACTAGAAGTGAGCAGTTCTTC. This translates into CASSFTRSEQFF. This chain links TRBV5-1 with TRBJ2-1; D is possibly TRBD2 (5 bases). V lost 2 bases and J lost 9, with 9 bases in between. From germline, CDR1 is SGHRS and CDR2 YFSETQ. This CDR3 comprises 12 residues.

The J gene is TRBJ1-5, the V gene TRBV19, with D unresolved. Trimming pared 0 bases from V and 3 bases from J, leaving 9 bases between. The V gene's germline CDR1 is LNHDA and CDR2 SQIVND (reference sequence). The CDR3 extends over 15 amino acids. DNA of the CDR3: TGTGCCAGTAGTATAGAGGGATCATACAATCAGCCCCAGCATTTT. This sequence encodes CASSIEGSYNQPQHF.

The chain employs TRBV12-5 and TRBJ2-7; 9 bases match TRBD2. The J segment lost 4 bases and the V segment lost 2 bases, leaving 12 bases of the junction unmatched. This CDR3 region has 17 residues. Germline-derived CDR1 and CDR2 are LGHNT and FRNRAP. The CDR3 reads CASGLNRQSGRSYEQYF. CDR3 sequence (DNA): TGTGCTAGTGGTTTGAACCGGCAGAGCGGGAGGAGTTACGAGCAGTACTTC.

This clonotype was picked up many times. The V call is TRBV3-1, the J call TRBJ2-5, with D hard to call. The CDR3 consists of 14 residues. V lost 0 bases to trimming and J lost 0 bases, with 5 bases between them. The germline gives CDR1 LGHDT, CDR2 YNNKEL (reference sequence). As DNA, the CDR3 is TGTGCCAGCAGCCAAGAGGTATACCAAGAGACCCAGTACTTC. Its translation: CASSQEVYQETQYF.

At least ten counts were recorded for this clonotype. The V gene is TRBV7-8, the J gene TRBJ2-7, with 9 nucleotides matching TRBD2. The CDR3 has 15 amino acids. Germline V gene data show CDR1 as SGHVS and CDR2 as FQNEAQ. V lost 3 bases to trimming and J lost 4 bases; unmatched junction nucleotides: 7. The CDR3 loop reads CASSFRPSGKYEQYF. In nucleotides, the CDR3 is TGTGCCAGCAGCTTCAGGCCTAGCGGGAAGTACGAGCAGTACTTC.

This clonotype has a count of ten or more. The chain carries TRBV7-3 and TRBJ2-7; perhaps TRBD2 as D (5 bases). This CDR3 spans 13 amino acids. Germline V gene data show CDR1 as SGHTA and CDR2 as FQGTGA. Trimming shortened V by 3 bases and J by 2 bases, and 8 bases separated the two germline ends. The CDR3 DNA reads as TGTGCCAGCAGCTTGGCCGGGGCCTACGAGCAGTACTTC. Translation gives CASSLAGAYEQYF.

This clonotype was found many times. V usage is TRBV5-1 and J usage is TRBJ2-7; weak D call: TRBD2 (6 bases). CDR1 and CDR2 (germline): SGHRS, YFSETQ. Trimming left V 4 bases short and J 0 bases short, with 11 bases between. CDR3 size: 14 residues. The CDR3 sequence: CASSRNSGSYEQYF. Here the CDR3 DNA reads TGCGCCAGCAGCCGAAATAGCGGCTCCTACGAGCAGTACTTC.

This clonotype was seen ten or more times. This chain connects TRBV18 to TRBJ2-1, with 7 bases identical to TRBD1. Germline V gene lookup returns CDR1 KGHSH and CDR2 LQKENI. The CDR3 sequence is 15 residues long. J lost 2 bases, V lost 5 bases, and 6 bases had no gene match. The CDR3 DNA follows: TGTGCCAGCTCAAAAGAACAGGGGACCTACAATGAGCAGTTCTTC. Its protein is CASSKEQGTYNEQFF.

This clonotype appeared a single time. The chain links TRBV4-1 to TRBJ2-1, with 8 bases lining up with TRBD2. Germline V gives CDR1 MGHRA, CDR2 YSYEKL. The CDR3 has 12 residues. The ends lost 4 bases at V and 8 bases at J; junction bases unmatched: 1. The DNA for the CDR3 is TGCGCCAGCAGCCTTAGCGGGGATGAGCAGTTCTTC. Protein: CASSLSGDEQFF.

The chain uses TRBV20-1 and TRBJ2-7; 10 bases fit TRBD2. Trimming at V came to 3 bases and at J to 3 bases, leaving 5 bases not matched to a gene. This CDR3 is built from 14 residues. CDR1 is DFQATT, CDR2 SNEGSKA, per germline (reference sequence). The CDR3 DNA follows: TGCAGTGCTAGGCCTAGCGGGGGTATCTACGAGCAGTACTTC. It encodes CSARPSGGIYEQYF.

This clonotype showed up many times. DNA of the CDR3: TGTGCCAGCAGTTACGGGACAGGGATGGCTGAAGCTTTCTTT. Its translation is CASSYGTGMAEAFF. V and J are TRBV6-5 and TRBJ1-1; 9 nucleotides line up with TRBD1. Trimming at V came to 2 bases and at J to 6 bases, leaving 4 bases not matched to a gene. The CDR3 has 14 residues. The germline CDR1 and CDR2 sequences are MNHEY and SVGAGI.

At least ten counts were recorded for this clonotype. The chain recombines TRBV5-1 with TRBJ2-5; 13 bases line up with TRBD2. Germline CDR1 and CDR2: SGHRS and YFSETQ. The junction had 4 bases not matched to a gene; V was cut back by 4 bases and J by 4 bases. The CDR3 has 15 residues. The CDR3 sequence: CASSEGLAGLETQYF. CDR3 nucleotides: TGCGCCAGCAGCGAGGGACTAGCGGGATTAGAGACCCAGTACTTC.

This clonotype has a count of ten or more. DNA of the CDR3: TGCGCCAGCAGCTTGGAAGGAGCGGGAGGACGCAATGAGCAGTTCTTC. It yields the protein CASSLEGAGGRNEQFF. The rearrangement links TRBV5-1 to TRBJ2-1; 9 nucleotides match TRBD2. This CDR3 has 16 residues. Unmatched junction bases numbered 7, after V lost 0 bases and J lost 6 bases. Germline assignment: CDR1 SGHRS and CDR2 YFSETQ. Full variable domain (rest looked up from reference TRBV5-1 and TRBJ2-1): KAGVTQTPRYLIKTRGQQVTLSCSPISGHRSVSWYQQTPGQGLQFLFEYFSETQRNKGNFPGRFSGRQFSNSRSEMNVSTLELGDSALYLCASSLEGAGGRNEQFFGPGTRLTVL.

This clonotype was recorded a few times. This rearrangement joins TRBV12-5 to TRBJ2-2, with 12 nucleotides matching TRBD2. CDR3 length: 20 amino acids. The J segment lost 5 bases and the V segment lost 0 bases, leaving 13 bases of the junction unmatched. Germline V gene data show CDR1 as LGHNT and CDR2 as FRNRAP. The CDR3, as DNA: TGTGCTAGTGGTTTGGTACTGCCCTCACTAGCGGGAGGTTTAACCGGGGAGCTGTTTTTT. This encodes CASGLVLPSLAGGLTGELFF.

J is TRBJ1-4 and V is TRBV7-8; the match to TRBD1 covers 7 bases. This CDR3 spans 15 amino acids. The V gene's germline CDR1 is SGHVS and CDR2 FQNEAQ. After removal of 5 bases from V and 5 bases from J, the junction contained 8 bases not matched to a gene. This CDR3 reads CASSRNRGLNEKLFF. CDR3 DNA sequence: TGTGCCAGCAGCCGGAACAGGGGACTCAATGAAAAACTGTTTTTT.

In this sample, this clonotype turned up many times. The chain combines TRBV12-3 or TRBV12-4 with TRBJ2-1; TRBD2 agrees at 8 bases. Germline trimming cut 2 bases from V and 4 bases from J; bases unmatched to any gene: 4. CDR3 length: 15 residues. In nucleotides, the CDR3 is TGTGCCAGCAGTTTACGGGAGGGCCGGTACAATGAGCAGTTCTTC. Protein: CASSLREGRYNEQFF.

This clonotype showed up just a few times. The chain is built from TRBV11-1 and TRBJ1-1, with a weak D call TRBD1 (5 bases). V was pared by 5 bases and J by 4 bases, with 32 bases between. The CDR3 is 20 amino acids. Germline loops: CDR1 SGHAT, CDR2 FQDESV (reference sequence). CDR3 in amino acids: CASSPLWAGGRGRVLTEAFF. CDR3 nucleotides: TGTGCCAGCAGCCCCCTGTGGGCCGGGGGTAGGGGACGAGTCCTCACTGAAGCTTTCTTT.

This clonotype occurred a few times. The J gene is TRBJ1-5, the V gene TRBV12-3 or TRBV12-4, with D possibly matching TRBD1 (6 bases). The ends were cut back, 4 bases at V and 2 bases at J, with 15 bases in the middle. The CDR3 consists of 16 residues. The CDR3, as DNA: TGTGCCAGCAGTTCCGGGGGGGGCAGCGGCAATCAGCCCCAGCATTTT. Its translation is CASSSGGGSGNQPQHF.

CDR3 nucleotides: TGTGCCATCAGTGAGTCCGACGGCTTTTTGCGCTCGGGGAATGAGCAGTTCTTC. It is translated as CAISESDGFLRSGNEQFF. This chain connects TRBV10-3 to TRBJ2-1, with D tentatively TRBD2 (5 bases). The CDR3 loop spans 18 amino acids. Germline V gives CDR1 ENHRY, CDR2 SYGVKD. Between the trimmed V and J ends, which lost 0 bases and 7 bases, there was a span of 22 bases.